Below are 8 T cell receptor beta chains sequenced from a single sample in a study of shared clonotypes between healthy human individuals. Generated by immunoSEQ multiplex PCR, the TCRdb table keeps only in-frame clones and is missing some. The sample lists roughly 2,300,000 clones; around 93% were seen once. Material: naive CD4+ T cells from PBMCs. Subset here: CD45RA+ positively selected. Receptor source: a man between 18 and 29 years old in good health. Some clones in this sample may be carry-over from other donors' samples.

This chain connects TRBV30 to TRBJ1-2, with D uncertain. Germline CDR1 is GTSNPN and CDR2 is SVGIG (reference sequence). This CDR3 spans 14 amino acids. The germline V and J ends were trimmed by 0 bases and 3 bases, with 11 bases remaining between them. For the CDR3, the DNA is TGTGCCTGGAGTGTAGGCCACGGCGACTATGGCTACACCTTC. Its protein is CAWSVGHGDYGYTF.

This clone came up once. This rearrangement joins TRBV11-2 to TRBJ1-1, with 7 bases fitting TRBD1. The CDR3 runs to 15 residues. With V trimmed by 5 bases and J by 9 bases, 15 bases remained unmatched. Germline CDR1 is SGHAT and CDR2 is FQNNGV. In nucleotides, the CDR3 is TGTGCCAGCAGCGAACCTAGGGGGCCTCCCCCCCAAGCTTTCTTT. Its protein is CASSEPRGPPPQAFF. Full variable domain (rest looked up from reference TRBV11-2 and TRBJ1-1): EAGVAQSPRYKIIEKRQSVAFWCNPISGHATLYWYQQILGQGPKLLIQFQNNGVVDDSQLPKDRFSAERLKGVDSTLKIQPAKLEDSAVYLCASSEPRGPPPQAFFGQGTRLTVV.

The chain carries TRBV5-6 and TRBJ1-4; TRBD1 matches 7 bases. CDR1 and CDR2 (germline): SGHDT, YYEEEE. The CDR3 runs 14 residues. V shed 4 bases and J 8 bases; nucleotides not matched to a gene: 8. CDR3: CASSEQGRGEKLFF. The DNA for the CDR3 is TGTGCCAGCAGCGAACAGGGGAGGGGCGAAAAACTGTTTTTT.

The chain links TRBV7-2 to TRBJ1-5; D possibly corresponds to TRBD1 (6 bases). The CDR3 totals 14 residues. Germline V CDR1 and CDR2: SGHTA, FQGNSA. The V end was cut by 4 bases, the J end by 3 bases, with 10 bases between. The CDR3 nucleotides are TGTGCCAGCAGCTCGAACAGGGCCAATCAGCCCCAGCATTTT. This sequence encodes CASSSNRANQPQHF.

This clone is a singleton in its sample. The chain recombines TRBV9 with TRBJ2-1; D unclear. V lost 4 bases and J lost 10, with 12 bases in between. CDR3 length: 12 residues. Germline CDR1 reads SGDLS; CDR2 reads YYNGEE. As DNA, the CDR3 is TGTGCCAGCAGCCCGTCCATGGAAGAGCAGTTCTTC. This gives the protein CASSPSMEEQFF. Combining the CDR3 with reference TRBV9 and TRBJ2-1 gives the whole variable domain DSGVTQTPKHLITATGQRVTLRCSPRSGDLSVYWYQQSLDQGLQFLIQYYNGEERAKGNILERFSAQQFPDLHSELNLSSLELGDSALYFCASSPSMEEQFFGPGTRLTVL.

Notes on this clone: In the same sample, other DNA sequences code for this CDR3. The genes are TRBV9 and TRBJ2-5; TRBD1 agrees at 10 bases. Germline V gene data show CDR1 as SGDLS and CDR2 as YYNGEE. The CDR3 spans 15 residues. V was clipped by 0 bases and J by 4 bases; unmatched bases: 3. The CDR3 sequence: CASSVGTGGGETQYF. The CDR3 coding sequence is TGTGCCAGCAGCGTAGGGACAGGGGGAGGAGAGACCCAGTACTTC.

The rearrangement links TRBV6-1 to TRBJ1-5, with 7 bases fitting TRBD1. This CDR3 has 15 residues. In germline, CDR1 is MNHNS, CDR2 SASEGT. Germline trimming cut 7 bases from V and 7 bases from J; bases unmatched to any gene: 13. The CDR3: CASTPSTAGGQPQHF. In nucleotides, the CDR3 is TGTGCCAGCACCCCGTCGACGGCAGGGGGGCAGCCCCAGCATTTT.

The chain is built from TRBV5-1 and TRBJ2-7; D unclear. Germline V gene data show CDR1 as SGHRS and CDR2 as YFSETQ. Between the trimmed V and J ends, which lost 2 bases and 0 bases, there was a span of 18 bases. This CDR3 has 17 amino acids. The CDR3 sequence: CASSLNTQVTLSYEQYF. DNA of the CDR3: TGCGCCAGCAGCTTAAACACTCAAGTTACTCTCTCCTACGAGCAGTACTTC.